The 4 T cell receptor beta chains below all came from one sample that was sequenced in a study of blood T cell repertoires in COVID-19. Generated by immunoSEQ multiplex PCR, the TCRdb table keeps only in-frame clones and is missing some. Altogether about 67,000 clones are present, around 86% being singletons, with the ten largest covering approximately 5.4%. Material for sequencing was peripheral blood. Source of these receptors: a man in his fifties or sixties with active COVID-19.

The chain is built from TRBV7-9 and TRBJ2-1, with unresolved D. Trimming removed 1 base at V and 7 bases at J, with 11 bases between. CDR1 and CDR2 (germline): SEHNR, FQNEAQ (reference sequence). The CDR3 loop spans 14 amino acids. CDR3 DNA sequence: TGTGCCAGCAGCTTAGTGGTGTTAGATAATGAGCAGTTCTTC. This codes for CASSLVVLDNEQFF.

This clone was recorded only once. The V gene is TRBV5-1, the J gene TRBJ2-1; 8 bases are shared with TRBD1. Unmatched junction bases numbered 3, after V lost 0 bases and J lost 4 bases. This CDR3 comprises 15 residues. Germline assignment: CDR1 SGHRS and CDR2 YFSETQ. The CDR3 DNA reads TGCGCCAGCAGCTTGGCCGGGACAGGTTACAATGAGCAGTTCTTC. Translated: CASSLAGTGYNEQFF.

V usage is TRBV7-9 and J usage is TRBJ2-5; TRBD2 matches 7 bases. The CDR3 extends over 13 amino acids. Germline CDR1 is SEHNR and CDR2 is FQNEAQ (reference sequence). The J segment lost 4 bases and the V segment lost 4 bases, leaving 3 bases of the junction unmatched. The CDR3 sequence: CASSWTSGETQYF. In nucleotides, the CDR3 is TGTGCCAGCAGCTGGACTAGTGGAGAGACCCAGTACTTC. Variable domain in full (rest from reference TRBV7-9 and TRBJ2-5): DTGVSQNPRHKITKRGQNVTFRCDPISEHNRLYWYRQTLGQGPEFLTYFQNEAQLEKSRLLSDRFSAERPKGSFSTLEIQRTEQGDSAMYLCASSWTSGETQYFGPGTRLLVL.

The V gene is TRBV7-8, the J gene TRBJ1-2, with TRBD1 matching over 7 bases. The V gene end was trimmed by 1 base and the J gene end by 8 bases; junction bases not matched to a gene: 7. Germline lookup yields CDR1 SGHVS and CDR2 FQNEAQ. The CDR3 spans 14 residues. For the CDR3, the DNA is TGTGCCAGCAGCTTAGGGAGGACAGGAAGCGGCTACACCTTC. Its translation is CASSLGRTGSGYTF.